The T cell receptor (beta chain) described here comes from a study of T cell responses to AZD1222 COVID-19 vaccine. On this clone: Its antigen is still unknown.

V was clipped by 4 bases and J by 8 bases; unmatched bases: 16. Germline CDR1 MDHEN, CDR2 SYDVKM. This CDR3 is 18 amino acids long. Profiling relied on immunoSEQ multiplex PCR, and the TCRdb table lists in-frame clones only, not all of them. The data show approximately 94,000 clones, around nine tenths seen once. Study results and caveats: Repertoire samples came only from after the peak T cell response.

This sequence originates from an adult in good health. Specimen: peripheral blood, collected on day 0 of AZD1222 vaccination. The chain is built from TRBV28 and TRBJ2-1; 11 nucleotides match TRBD2. Written as DNA, the CDR3 is TGTGCCAGCAGTTCAATGGTAGCGGGAGGGCCATTGGTCGATGAGCAGTTCTTC. It codes for CASSSMVAGGPLVDEQFF.